The 2 T cell receptor beta chains below come from one sample, sequenced in a study of blood T cells in healthy people across ages. Next came a second PCR, run for about 7 to 12 cycles, which used a sample-barcoded 5' primer along with a J-beta primer mix. TCRdb recomputed calls from the 5' RACE reads with MiXCR, one row per CDR3 protein. This table holds 850,000 to 1,100,000 distinct CDR3 sequences, approximately 38% found once. The sample consisted of blood. The receptors here all came from a man aged 18 to 29 in good health.

This rearrangement joins TRBV15 to TRBJ1-1; TRBD1 might be the D (6 bases). The ends were cut back, 8 bases at V and 0 bases at J, with 13 bases in the middle. The germline V gene encodes CDR1 LNHNV and CDR2 YYDKDF (reference sequence). The CDR3 totals 14 residues. CDR3 region: CATLVAGVNTEAFF. The DNA of the CDR3 is TGTGCCACCCTCGTGGCAGGGGTGAACACTGAAGCTTTCTTT.

This clonotype was detected a few times. This rearrangement joins TRBV20-1 to TRBJ2-3; 10 bases match TRBD2. The CDR3 contains 17 residues. CDR1 and CDR2 (germline): DFQATT, SNEGSKA (reference sequence). J was trimmed by 5 bases and V by 0 bases; bases with no gene match: 11. CDR3 residues: CSARELERGGLGDTQYF. The CDR3 DNA sequence: TGCAGTGCTAGAGAACTGGAGCGGGGGGGCCTTGGAGATACGCAGTATTTT.